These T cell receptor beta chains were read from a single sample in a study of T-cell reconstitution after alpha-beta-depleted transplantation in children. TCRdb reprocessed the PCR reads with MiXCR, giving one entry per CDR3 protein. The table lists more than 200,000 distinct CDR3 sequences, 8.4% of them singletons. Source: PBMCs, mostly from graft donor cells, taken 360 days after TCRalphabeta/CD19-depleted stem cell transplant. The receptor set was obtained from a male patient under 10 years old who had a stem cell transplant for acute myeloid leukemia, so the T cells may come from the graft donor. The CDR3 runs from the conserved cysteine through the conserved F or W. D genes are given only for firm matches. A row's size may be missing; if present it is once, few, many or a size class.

cdr3_aa: CASSLSGRHIQYF
cdr3_nt: TGTGCCAGCAGTTTATCGGGCCGTCACATTCAGTACTTC
clone_size: -
v_call: TRBV12-3/TRBV12-4
j_call: TRBJ2-4
d_call: -

cdr3_aa: CSAIKTGGYEQYF
cdr3_nt: TGCAGTGCCATCAAGACAGGGGGCTACGAGCAGTACTTC
clone_size: many
v_call: TRBV20-1
j_call: TRBJ2-7
d_call: TRBD1

cdr3_aa: CASGFEANVLTF
cdr3_nt: TGCGCCAGCGGCTTTGAGGCCAACGTCCTGACTTTC
clone_size: -
v_call: TRBV5-1
j_call: TRBJ2-6
d_call: -

cdr3_aa: CSASPLAGGVYEQYF
cdr3_nt: TGCAGTGCTAGTCCCCTAGCGGGAGGGGTCTACGAGCAGTACTTC
clone_size: -
v_call: TRBV20-1
j_call: TRBJ2-7
d_call: TRBD2

cdr3_aa: CASSLIEAFF
cdr3_nt: TGTGCCAGCAGCCTCATTGAAGCTTTCTTT
clone_size: few
v_call: TRBV12-3/TRBV12-4
j_call: TRBJ1-1
d_call: -

cdr3_aa: CSARGSGGYTEAFF
cdr3_nt: TGCAGTGCTAGAGGGTCCGGAGGGTACACTGAAGCTTTCTTT
clone_size: many
v_call: TRBV20-1
j_call: TRBJ1-1
d_call: -

cdr3_aa: CASSYLNTEAFF
cdr3_nt: TGTGCCAGCAGTTATCTGAACACTGAAGCTTTCTTT
clone_size: many
v_call: TRBV6-5
j_call: TRBJ1-1
d_call: -

cdr3_aa: CASSLAGSKETQYF
cdr3_nt: TGCGCCAGCAGCTTGGCCGGCAGCAAGGAGACCCAGTACTTC
clone_size: few
v_call: TRBV5-1
j_call: TRBJ2-5
d_call: -

cdr3_aa: CASSLPRVANNEQFF
cdr3_nt: TGCGCCAGCAGCTTGCCAAGGGTAGCGAACAATGAGCAGTTCTTC
clone_size: -
v_call: TRBV5-1
j_call: TRBJ2-1
d_call: -

cdr3_aa: CASSSQGAGNTEAFF
cdr3_nt: TGTGCCAGCAGTTCACAGGGGGCAGGGAACACTGAAGCTTTCTTT
clone_size: many
v_call: TRBV12-3/TRBV12-4
j_call: TRBJ1-1
d_call: TRBD1

cdr3_aa: CASSPKTGPFGYTF
cdr3_nt: TGTGCCAGCAGCCCCAAGACAGGGCCATTCGGGTACACCTTC
clone_size: few
v_call: TRBV7-2
j_call: TRBJ1-2
d_call: TRBD1

cdr3_aa: CASSQPGGQTEAFF
cdr3_nt: TGTGCCAGCAGCCAACCAGGGGGACAGACTGAAGCTTTCTTT
clone_size: many
v_call: TRBV3-1
j_call: TRBJ1-1
d_call: TRBD1

cdr3_aa: CASSSSLSGRVHEQFF
cdr3_nt: TGTGCCAGCAGCTCATCCCTGAGCGGGAGGGTCCATGAGCAGTTCTTC
clone_size: few
v_call: TRBV7-8
j_call: TRBJ2-1
d_call: TRBD2

cdr3_aa: CASRTSGVTDTQYF
cdr3_nt: TGTGCCAGCAGGACTAGCGGGGTAACAGATACGCAGTATTTT
clone_size: -
v_call: TRBV27
j_call: TRBJ2-3
d_call: TRBD2

cdr3_aa: CASSLSGGARAGELFF
cdr3_nt: TGTGCCAGCAGCCTTAGCGGGGGGGCGAGGGCCGGGGAGCTGTTTTTT
clone_size: few
v_call: TRBV7-2
j_call: TRBJ2-2
d_call: TRBD2

cdr3_aa: CASSDRTGTQYF
cdr3_nt: TGTGCCAGCAGTGACAGGACGGGTACGCAGTATTTT
clone_size: few
v_call: TRBV12-3/TRBV12-4
j_call: TRBJ2-3
d_call: -

cdr3_aa: CSARRAANQPQHF
cdr3_nt: TGCAGTGCTAGAAGGGCGGCGAATCAGCCCCAGCATTTT
clone_size: few
v_call: TRBV20-1
j_call: TRBJ1-5
d_call: -

cdr3_aa: CASSIGAQGREQFF
cdr3_nt: TGTGCCAGTAGTATTGGGGCTCAGGGACGAGAGCAGTTCTTC
clone_size: few
v_call: TRBV19
j_call: TRBJ2-1
d_call: -

cdr3_aa: CASSFRTRNEQFF
cdr3_nt: TGTGCCAGCAGTTTTCGGACTAGGAATGAGCAGTTCTTC
clone_size: many
v_call: TRBV28
j_call: TRBJ2-1
d_call: TRBD2

cdr3_aa: CASSPRQQGKTYNEQFF
cdr3_nt: TGTGCCAGCAGCCCACGTCAACAGGGGAAAACCTACAATGAGCAGTTCTTC
clone_size: many
v_call: TRBV7-8
j_call: TRBJ2-1
d_call: TRBD1

cdr3_aa: CASSRSTDTQYF
cdr3_nt: TGTGCCAGCAGCCGCTCCACAGATACGCAGTATTTT
clone_size: many
v_call: TRBV5-1
j_call: TRBJ2-3
d_call: -

cdr3_aa: CASSLGPPPYNEQFF
cdr3_nt: TGCGCCAGCAGCTTGGGACCCCCGCCCTACAATGAGCAGTTCTTC
clone_size: few
v_call: TRBV5-1
j_call: TRBJ2-1
d_call: -

cdr3_aa: CASSPPARVLQYF
cdr3_nt: TGTGCCAGCAGCCCCCCAGCGAGAGTTCTCCAGTACTTC
clone_size: -
v_call: TRBV3-1
j_call: TRBJ2-5
d_call: -

cdr3_aa: CASSLGTGDSYEQYF
cdr3_nt: TGTGCCAGCTCACTTGGGACAGGGGACTCCTACGAGCAGTACTTC
clone_size: few
v_call: TRBV18
j_call: TRBJ2-7
d_call: TRBD1

cdr3_aa: CSASLGSTDTQYF
cdr3_nt: TGCAGTGCTAGTTTGGGATCCACAGATACGCAGTATTTT
clone_size: many
v_call: TRBV20-1
j_call: TRBJ2-3
d_call: -

cdr3_aa: CASSLATQDTQYF
cdr3_nt: TGCGCCAGCAGCTTGGCGACTCAAGATACGCAGTATTTT
clone_size: -
v_call: TRBV5-1
j_call: TRBJ2-3
d_call: -

cdr3_aa: CSANSRGRDTQYF
cdr3_nt: TGCAGCGCTAACTCCAGGGGGCGGGATACGCAGTATTTT
clone_size: many
v_call: TRBV29-1
j_call: TRBJ2-3
d_call: TRBD1

cdr3_aa: CASSQEWPENTGELFF
cdr3_nt: TGCGCCAGCAGCCAAGAATGGCCAGAGAATACCGGGGAGCTGTTTTTT
clone_size: many
v_call: TRBV4-1
j_call: TRBJ2-2
d_call: -

cdr3_aa: CATNRAPTGNEQFF
cdr3_nt: TGTGCCACCAACAGGGCCCCAACGGGCAATGAGCAGTTCTTC
clone_size: -
v_call: TRBV7-9
j_call: TRBJ2-1
d_call: -

cdr3_aa: CASTNQGRTYEQYF
cdr3_nt: TGCGCCAGCACCAACCAAGGGAGGACCTACGAGCAGTACTTC
clone_size: -
v_call: TRBV5-1
j_call: TRBJ2-7
d_call: -

cdr3_aa: CASSQRGTGVAYNEQFF
cdr3_nt: TGTGCCAGCAGCCAACGTGGGACAGGGGTTGCATACAATGAGCAGTTCTTC
clone_size: few
v_call: TRBV3-1
j_call: TRBJ2-1
d_call: TRBD1

cdr3_aa: CASKQNEKLFF
cdr3_nt: TGTGCCAGCAAACAGAATGAAAAACTGTTTTTT
clone_size: -
v_call: TRBV2
j_call: TRBJ1-4
d_call: -

cdr3_aa: CASSLGVWGTEAFF
cdr3_nt: TGCGCCAGCAGCCTGGGGGTCTGGGGCACTGAAGCTTTCTTT
clone_size: few
v_call: TRBV5-1
j_call: TRBJ1-1
d_call: -

cdr3_aa: CAIGGDRQETQYF
cdr3_nt: TGTGCCATCGGAGGGGACAGACAAGAGACCCAGTACTTC
clone_size: -
v_call: TRBV10-3
j_call: TRBJ2-5
d_call: -

cdr3_aa: CASSLGGPTTSTDTQYF
cdr3_nt: TGTGCCAGCAGCTTAGGGGGCCCGACAACTAGCACAGATACGCAGTATTTT
clone_size: -
v_call: TRBV7-3
j_call: TRBJ2-3
d_call: -

cdr3_aa: CASSQDLGAGTRGQNIQYF
cdr3_nt: TGTGCCAGCAGCCAAGATTTGGGGGCTGGGACAAGAGGGCAAAACATTCAGTACTTC
clone_size: -
v_call: TRBV4-2
j_call: TRBJ2-4
d_call: -

cdr3_aa: CAIKPGTGELFF
cdr3_nt: TGTGCCATCAAACCGGGGACCGGGGAGCTGTTTTTT
clone_size: many
v_call: TRBV10-3
j_call: TRBJ2-2
d_call: -

cdr3_aa: CSVKGQQNSYEQYF
cdr3_nt: TGCAGCGTTAAAGGACAGCAAAACTCCTACGAGCAGTACTTC
clone_size: many
v_call: TRBV29-1
j_call: TRBJ2-7
d_call: -

cdr3_aa: CASSLQSRRDIQYF
cdr3_nt: TGTGCCAGCAGCTTGCAGTCGCGGCGGGACATTCAGTACTTC
clone_size: -
v_call: TRBV7-2
j_call: TRBJ2-4
d_call: -

cdr3_aa: CASSLQRQGYEQYF
cdr3_nt: TGCGCCAGCAGCTTGCAGCGACAGGGCTACGAGCAGTACTTC
clone_size: many
v_call: TRBV5-1
j_call: TRBJ2-7
d_call: TRBD1

cdr3_aa: CASSLSPLGTAGELFF
cdr3_nt: TGTGCCAGCAGCCTGAGCCCATTAGGGACGGCCGGGGAGCTGTTTTTT
clone_size: many
v_call: TRBV3-1
j_call: TRBJ2-2
d_call: -

cdr3_aa: CAARGGYGYTF
cdr3_nt: TGTGCCGCCCGAGGCGGCTATGGCTACACCTTC
clone_size: few
v_call: TRBV10-3
j_call: TRBJ1-2
d_call: -

cdr3_aa: CSVQRTIGNYEQYF
cdr3_nt: TGCAGCGTACAACGGACTATCGGGAACTACGAGCAGTACTTC
clone_size: -
v_call: TRBV29-1
j_call: TRBJ2-7
d_call: -

cdr3_aa: CASSLLRLAGAQETQYF
cdr3_nt: TGTGCCAGCAGTTTACTTAGACTAGCGGGGGCCCAAGAGACCCAGTACTTC
clone_size: -
v_call: TRBV28
j_call: TRBJ2-5
d_call: TRBD2